This entry lists 32 T cell receptor beta chains sequenced from one sample in a study of blood T cell repertoires in COVID-19. TCRdb's table, derived via immunoSEQ multiplex PCR, lists solely in-frame clones and lacks some. The table has about 360,000 clones, 65% to 85% seen once. Material for sequencing was peripheral blood. The source is a man aged 30 to 39 with active or convalescent COVID-19.

The rearrangement joins TRBV4-1 to TRBJ2-7, with D possibly TRBD2 on 5 matching bases. This CDR3 has 16 residues. Per germline, CDR1 MGHRA and CDR2 YSYEKL. Trimming pared 1 base from V and 5 bases from J, leaving 18 bases between. This chain's CDR3 is CASSQVAGRHFHEQYF. In DNA, the CDR3 is TGCGCCAGCAGCCAAGTTGCGGGCCGCCATTTCCACGAGCAGTACTTC.

The V gene is TRBV19, the J gene TRBJ1-3; 9 nucleotides line up with TRBD1. Losses at the gene ends were 4 bases for V and 4 bases for J; bases not matched to a gene: 5. Germline CDR1 LNHDA, CDR2 SQIVND (reference sequence). CDR3 size: 15 residues. CDR3 sequence reads: CASSTTGGQGNTIYF. Written as DNA, the CDR3 is TGTGCCAGTAGTACAACAGGGGGCCAAGGAAACACCATATATTTT.

The genes are TRBV2 and TRBJ1-1; D uncertain. V dropped 2 bases and J dropped 7 bases, with 5 bases sitting between them. CDR3 size: 11 residues. Germline V gene data show CDR1 as SNHLY and CDR2 as FYNNEI. CDR3 sequence: CASSERSEAFF. The CDR3, as DNA: TGTGCCAGCAGTGAAAGGAGTGAAGCTTTCTTT.

This chain links TRBV3-1 (or the pseudogene TRBV3-2) with TRBJ1-5, with unresolved D. CDR1 is LGHDT and CDR2 is YNNKEL in the germline V gene (reference sequence). The CDR3 covers 13 residues. Trimming took 4 bases from V and 7 from J, leaving 11 bases between them. The CDR3 protein is CASSPSPRQPQHF. In DNA, the CDR3 is TGTGCCAGCAGCCCATCTCCTAGGCAGCCCCAGCATTTT.

CDR3 region: CASRTDRILNEKLFF. CDR3 nucleotides: TGTGCCAGCAGAACTGACAGGATTCTTAATGAAAAACTGTTTTTT. J is TRBJ1-4 and V is TRBV6-5; D possibly corresponds to TRBD1 (6 bases). The CDR3 runs to 15 residues. Germline CDR1 reads MNHEY; CDR2 reads SVGAGI. V was shortened by 6 bases and J by 4 bases, with 15 bases between the two germline ends.

The V gene is TRBV11-3, the J gene TRBJ1-2; D perhaps matches TRBD1 (5 bases). Germline loops: CDR1 SGHNT, CDR2 YENEEA. This CDR3 has 13 amino acids. V lost 1 base and J lost 8, with 11 bases in between. CDR3 sequence (DNA): TGTGCCAGCAGCTTAGGCAGGGTTCAGGGCTACACCTTC. This encodes CASSLGRVQGYTF.

As to this clone: Other DNA sequences in the same sample also yield this CDR3. The chain uses TRBV24-1 and TRBJ2-7, with D maybe TRBD2 (5 bases). Trimming removed 4 bases from V and 7 bases from J, with 22 bases in between. Germline CDR1 is KGHDR and CDR2 is SFDVKD. The length of the CDR3 is 16 residues. The CDR3 spells CATSENTGPRAGEQYF. The CDR3 DNA follows: TGTGCCACCAGTGAAAACACTGGACCGCGGGCCGGGGAGCAGTACTTC.

The CDR3 DNA follows: TGTGCCAGCAGCTTAGACGGACAGACTGAAGCTTTCTTT. It encodes CASSLDGQTEAFF. This chain uses TRBV7-3 with TRBJ1-1; D perhaps matches TRBD1 (6 bases). Germline values: CDR1 SGHTA, CDR2 FQGTGA. Deletions cut 2 bases from V and 5 bases from J, with 9 bases between. The CDR3 consists of 13 residues.

The V and J genes are TRBV4-1 and TRBJ1-3; tentative D call: TRBD1 (6 bases). The CDR3 is 15 residues long. Per the germline V gene, CDR1 is MGHRA and CDR2 is YSYEKL. Trimming left V 3 bases short and J 0 bases short, with 9 bases between. The CDR3 DNA sequence: TGCGCCAGCAGCCACGGGACACTCTCTGGAAACACCATATATTTT. This gives the protein CASSHGTLSGNTIYF.

The rearrangement uses TRBV29-1 and TRBJ2-2; D perhaps matches TRBD2 (5 bases). The V end lost 4 bases, the J end lost 0 bases, and 12 bases lay between the germline ends. The germline V gene has CDR1 SQVTM and CDR2 ANQGSEA. The CDR3 contains 15 residues. The CDR3 DNA is TGCAGCGTTGGGCCCGGGGTAGCGAACACCGGGGAGCTGTTTTTT. It encodes CSVGPGVANTGELFF.

The chain employs TRBV18 and TRBJ2-3, with a weak D call TRBD1 (6 bases). Deletions cut 3 bases from V and 7 bases from J, with 17 bases between. Germline assignment: CDR1 KGHSH and CDR2 LQKENI. The CDR3 loop spans 15 amino acids. The CDR3 sequence is CASSPGTGTQNTQYF. The CDR3 DNA sequence: TGTGCCAGCTCACCTGGAACAGGGACCCAGAATACGCAGTATTTT.

This chain connects TRBV19 to TRBJ1-5, with 11 bases lining up with TRBD1. The V segment lost 5 bases and the J segment 6 bases; nucleotides outside the gene matches: 12. Looked up from germline, CDR1 is LNHDA and CDR2 is SQIVND (reference sequence). The CDR3 has 17 residues. CDR3 coding DNA: TGTGCCAGTAGTTCCTACGAAGGACAGGGGGCGGGTCAGCCCCAGCATTTT. Its protein product is CASSSYEGQGAGQPQHF.

The V call is TRBV24-1, the J call TRBJ2-3; D is possibly TRBD1 (5 bases). This CDR3 spans 14 amino acids. Germline loops: CDR1 KGHDR, CDR2 SFDVKD. The ends were cut back, 8 bases at V and 2 bases at J, with 13 bases in the middle. This chain's CDR3 is CATMRSGITDTQYF. Here the CDR3 DNA reads TGTGCCACCATGAGGTCAGGGATCACAGATACGCAGTATTTT.

V is TRBV9 and J is TRBJ2-7; D ambiguous. Germline CDR1 SGDLS, CDR2 YYNGEE. Deletions cut 3 bases from V and 5 bases from J, with 12 bases between. The CDR3 covers 13 residues. This CDR3 is CASSESASNEQYF. CDR3 sequence (DNA): TGTGCCAGCAGCGAGAGCGCTTCCAACGAGCAGTACTTC.

This clone has only a few counts. The chain combines TRBV6-5 with TRBJ1-2; 8 bases match TRBD1. The CDR3 covers 14 residues. After removal of 6 bases from V and 8 bases from J, the junction contained 11 bases not matched to a gene. Germline V gene data show CDR1 as MNHEY and CDR2 as SVGAGI. The CDR3 bases are TGTGCCAGCAGGGCAGGGGGCAATTCATGGGGCTACACCTTC. Encoded protein: CASRAGGNSWGYTF.

The chain links TRBV7-2 to TRBJ1-2; no firm D call. V lost 5 bases and J 7 bases, leaving 20 bases between the germline ends. CDR1 is SGHTA and CDR2 is FQGNSA in the germline V gene. CDR3 length equals 15 residues. The CDR3 sequence is CASSPSQAGLGGYTF. The CDR3 DNA sequence: TGTGCCAGCAGCCCTTCGCAGGCGGGGTTGGGTGGCTACACCTTC.

The V and J genes are TRBV7-2 and TRBJ2-7; perhaps TRBD2 as D (6 bases). The CDR3 is made up of 14 amino acids. V lost 4 bases, J lost 6 bases, and 16 bases lay in between. CDR1 and CDR2 (germline): SGHTA, FQGNSA. Written as DNA, the CDR3 is TGTGCCAGCAGCTCCGTCCGGGGGAATCTCGAGCAGTACTTC. This gives the protein CASSSVRGNLEQYF.

The rearrangement links TRBV20-1 to TRBJ2-1; 7 nucleotides line up with TRBD2. This CDR3 contains 11 residues. Looked up from germline, CDR1 is DFQATT and CDR2 is SNEGSKA (reference sequence). The CDR3 region is CSALGRDEQFF. The CDR3 region has the DNA TGCAGCGCTTTAGGGAGGGATGAGCAGTTCTTC.

This clone was recorded at least ten times. Here the CDR3 reads CASSVGRFAGVYEQYF. For the CDR3, the DNA is TGTGCCAGCAGCGTAGGAAGATTTGCGGGAGTCTACGAGCAGTACTTC. The chain carries TRBV9 and TRBJ2-7; TRBD2 matches 7 bases. The germline V gene has CDR1 SGDLS and CDR2 YYNGEE. The CDR3 runs to 16 residues. V lost 0 bases to trimming and J lost 3 bases; unmatched junction nucleotides: 9.

The chain couples TRBV27 to TRBJ1-2; 7 bases are shared with TRBD1. CDR1 and CDR2 (germline): MNHEY, SMNVEV (reference sequence). This CDR3 spans 14 amino acids. The V gene end was trimmed by 3 bases and the J gene end by 4 bases; junction bases not matched to a gene: 5. The CDR3 sequence: CASSFTGDGYGYTF. DNA of the CDR3: TGTGCCAGCAGTTTCACAGGGGACGGCTATGGCTACACCTTC.

This clone was counted a single time. The J gene is TRBJ1-2, the V gene TRBV28; TRBD1 aligns across 7 bases. The CDR3 loop spans 15 amino acids. With 4 bases clipped from V and 5 bases from J, the junction kept 10 bases outside the gene matches. Looked up from germline, CDR1 is MDHEN and CDR2 is SYDVKM. Here the CDR3 reads CASSSSGQRGYGYTF. The CDR3 nucleotides are TGTGCCAGCAGTTCCTCGGGACAGAGGGGGTATGGCTACACCTTC.

The rearrangement links TRBV11-3 to TRBJ2-5, with a possible D match to TRBD2 (6 bases). Germline CDR1 and CDR2: SGHNT and YENEEA. V lost 0 bases to trimming and J lost 5 bases, with 16 bases between them. This CDR3 region has 16 residues. The CDR3 nucleotides read TGTGCCAGCAGCTTAGATGGGGTTGGCGGGGTGGAGACCCAGTACTTC. This codes for CASSLDGVGGVETQYF.

The gene calls are TRBV9 and TRBJ2-2, with 7 bases identical to TRBD1. This CDR3 has 15 amino acids. V shed 4 bases, J shed 4 bases, and the junction held 7 bases outside the gene matches. Germline CDR1 SGDLS, CDR2 YYNGEE. The CDR3 here is CASSIGTVGTGELFF. The CDR3 nucleotides are TGTGCCAGCAGCATCGGGACAGTTGGCACCGGGGAGCTGTTTTTT.

The chain has TRBV7-9 and TRBJ1-2, with 8 positions matching TRBD1. Germline trimming cut 5 bases from V and 6 bases from J; bases unmatched to any gene: 11. Germline V CDR1 and CDR2: SEHNR, FQNEAQ (reference sequence). The CDR3 spans 15 residues. Written as DNA, the CDR3 is TGTGCCAGCAGCCCACCGGCAGGGGGCAGGAATGGCTACACCTTC. It is translated as CASSPPAGGRNGYTF.

CDR3 nucleotides: TGTGCCATCAGTGGTTTGGGACAGGGATCCTACGAGCAGTACTTC. The encoded protein is CAISGLGQGSYEQYF. This rearrangement joins TRBV10-3 to TRBJ2-7; 9 bases are shared with TRBD1. The CDR3 sequence is 15 residues long. With V trimmed by 4 bases and J by 1 base, 5 bases remained unmatched. Germline assignment: CDR1 ENHRY and CDR2 SYGVKD.

This chain links TRBV29-1 with TRBJ2-7; tentative D call: TRBD1 (6 bases). The ends were cut back, 4 bases at V and 2 bases at J, with 9 bases in the middle. The CDR3 runs to 12 residues. Germline CDR1 is SQVTM and CDR2 is ANQGSEA. The CDR3 loop is CSVGKGAYEQYF. Written as DNA, the CDR3 is TGCAGCGTTGGGAAGGGGGCCTACGAGCAGTACTTC.

This clone has only one observation. The chain couples TRBV18 to TRBJ2-1; the match to TRBD1 covers 8 bases. The V and J ends lost 4 bases and 8 bases, in that order; junction bases with no gene match: 7. The CDR3 runs 14 residues. CDR1 KGHSH and CDR2 LQKENI come from the germline V gene. In DNA, the CDR3 is TGTGCCAGCTCACTTCGGGACAGGCGGGATGAGCAGTTCTTC. Encoded protein: CASSLRDRRDEQFF. Variable domain in full (rest from reference TRBV18 and TRBJ2-1): NAGVMQNPRHLVRRRGQEARLRCSPMKGHSHVYWYRQLPEEGLKFMVYLQKENIIDESGMPKERFSAEFPKEGPSILRIQQVVRGDSAAYFCASSLRDRRDEQFFGPGTRLTVL.

V gene TRBV19 combines with J gene TRBJ2-2; 13 bases agree with TRBD2. The CDR3 loop spans 17 amino acids. The germline gives CDR1 LNHDA, CDR2 SQIVND (reference sequence). With 6 bases clipped from V and 6 bases from J, the junction kept 10 bases outside the gene matches. DNA of the CDR3: TGTGCCAGTAGGCCGACTAGCGGGGGGCGTGGTTCCGGGGAGCTGTTTTTT. Residues: CASRPTSGGRGSGELFF.

The chain has TRBV28 and TRBJ1-1, with D hard to call. The CDR3 loop spans 12 amino acids. V lost 11 bases, J lost 0 bases, and 10 bases lay in between. Germline-derived CDR1 and CDR2 are MDHEN and SYDVKM. CDR3 loop: CAVGGMNTEAFF. Here the CDR3 DNA reads TGTGCCGTAGGCGGCATGAACACTGAAGCTTTCTTT.

The chain couples TRBV30 to TRBJ1-5; perhaps TRBD1 as D (5 bases). Germline values: CDR1 GTSNPN, CDR2 SVGIG (reference sequence). CDR3 length: 13 residues. Trimming took off 2 bases at V and 7 bases at J, with 12 bases between the two ends. For the CDR3, the DNA is TGTGCCTGGAGTCACCAGGGACTACAGCCCCAGCATTTT. This encodes CAWSHQGLQPQHF.

This chain joins TRBV7-2 and TRBJ1-3; TRBD1 matches at 7 bases. V shed 2 bases and J 4 bases; nucleotides not matched to a gene: 2. The germline gives CDR1 SGHTA, CDR2 FQGNSA. There are 14 residues in the CDR3. CDR3 in DNA: TGTGCCAGCAGCTTAAACAGGGGAGGAAACACCATATATTTT. It translates to CASSLNRGGNTIYF.

The chain has TRBV7-2 and TRBJ2-3; D not resolved. CDR3 length equals 13 residues. Germline assignment: CDR1 SGHTA and CDR2 FQGNSA. The V end lost 1 base, the J end lost 2 bases, and 4 bases lay between the germline ends. CDR3 DNA: TGTGCCAGCAGCTTAGTAGACACAGATACGCAGTATTTT. This codes for CASSLVDTDTQYF.